Presented here are 25 T cell receptor beta chains from one specimen sequenced in a study of early T cells in non-severe SARS-CoV-2 infection. TCRdb recomputed calls from the 5' RACE reads with MiXCR, one row per CDR3 protein. The sample lists under 70,000 distinct CDR3 sequences; 10% to 15% were seen once. What was sequenced was whole blood. These receptors all stem from an adult who was a healthcare worker with PCR-confirmed SARS-CoV-2 infection or an uninfected control (not recorded which).

This clonotype was picked up many times. This chain connects TRBV29-1 to TRBJ2-1; 7 bases map to TRBD2. Germline CDR1 reads SQVTM; CDR2 reads ANQGSEA. J lost 8 bases, V lost 4 bases, and 11 bases had no gene match. This CDR3 comprises 14 residues. The CDR3: CSVGRRGEWYEQFF. The CDR3 nucleotides read TGCAGCGTTGGGAGACGGGGGGAATGGTATGAGCAGTTCTTC.

J is TRBJ2-7 and V is TRBV20-1, with unresolved D. CDR1 and CDR2 from the germline V gene are DFQATT and SNEGSKA (reference sequence). Trimming removed 1 base from V and 2 bases from J, with 15 bases in between. The CDR3 runs to 15 residues. The CDR3 spells CSARGSLVNPYEQYF. In nucleotides, the CDR3 is TGCAGTGCTAGAGGAAGTCTAGTTAACCCCTACGAGCAGTACTTC.

A word on this clonotype: As the CDR3 is not closed by the conserved phenylalanine or tryptophan, this likely results from a read error. CDR3 bases: TGCAGTGCTAGCCTGCGGGCCTCTAGCACAGATACGCAGTATCTT. As protein: CSASLRASSTDTQYL. The rearrangement links TRBV20-1 to TRBJ2-3; D is possibly TRBD2 (5 bases). This CDR3 spans 15 amino acids. CDR1 and CDR2 (germline): DFQATT, SNEGSKA (reference sequence). The V end was cut by 3 bases, the J end by 0 bases, with 13 bases between.

This clonotype was picked up many times. The rearrangement uses TRBV27 and TRBJ1-2; TRBD1 matches at 9 bases. The length of the CDR3 is 15 residues. Trimming removed 2 bases from V and 8 bases from J; junction bases left unmatched: 9. CDR1 and CDR2 from the germline V gene are MNHEY and SMNVEV (reference sequence). The CDR3 DNA is TGTGCCAGCAGTTTAACAGGGGGCCTTATCGCAGGCTACACCTTC. It specifies CASSLTGGLIAGYTF.

In its sample, this clonotype was seen many times. The chain is built from TRBV3-1 and TRBJ1-1, with D unclear. The CDR3 has 11 amino acids. Germline lookup yields CDR1 LGHDT and CDR2 YNNKEL (reference sequence). Trimming pared 4 bases from V and 5 bases from J, leaving 5 bases between. In DNA form, the CDR3 reads TGTGCCAGCAGCCGATTAACTGAAGCTTTCTTT. Protein sequence: CASSRLTEAFF.

In its sample, this clonotype was seen many times. This rearrangement joins TRBV7-9 to TRBJ1-2, with a weak D call TRBD1 (6 bases). The CDR3 runs 13 residues. Germline V gene data show CDR1 as SEHNR and CDR2 as FQNEAQ (reference sequence). V was trimmed by 7 bases and J by 4 bases, leaving 13 bases between them. The CDR3 sequence is CASIPTGSYGYTF. The CDR3 DNA reads TGTGCCAGCATCCCGACAGGCTCCTATGGCTACACCTTC.

This clonotype has ten or more counts. The chain links TRBV10-3 to TRBJ2-1; TRBD1 agrees at 9 bases. V shed 4 bases and J 8 bases; nucleotides not matched to a gene: 6. Germline CDR1 ENHRY, CDR2 SYGVKD. CDR3 length: 14 amino acids. The CDR3 coding sequence is TGTGCCATCAGTGCCGGGACAGGGTTCGATGAGCAGTTCTTC. Translation gives CAISAGTGFDEQFF.

This clonotype was detected many times. The chain carries TRBV7-2 and TRBJ2-1; no firm D call. Germline V lookup: CDR1 SGHTA, CDR2 FQGNSA. V was trimmed by 5 bases and J by 1 base, leaving 12 bases between them. The CDR3 length is 15 residues. The CDR3 loop reads CASSLTPGSYNEQFF. In DNA form, the CDR3 reads TGTGCCAGCAGCCTTACCCCTGGGTCCTACAATGAGCAGTTCTTC.

V gene TRBV20-1 combines with J gene TRBJ1-4; D unclear. The V gene's germline CDR1 is DFQATT and CDR2 SNEGSKA (reference sequence). Trimming removed 6 bases from V and 8 bases from J, with 16 bases in between. The CDR3 is made up of 13 amino acids. The CDR3 bases are TGCAGTGCAGGGCCCCAGAGAAGAGAAAAACTGTTTTTT. It encodes CSAGPQRREKLFF.

J is TRBJ1-5 and V is TRBV28, with 9 bases identical to TRBD1. The germline V gene has CDR1 MDHEN and CDR2 SYDVKM. The CDR3 contains 15 residues. V lost 7 bases and J lost 7; bases outside the gene matches: 11. The CDR3 DNA follows: TGTGCCAGCATCTCCGGGACAGGGATTTCCCAGCCCCAGCATTTT. Amino acids: CASISGTGISQPQHF.

This clonotype was seen only a few times. The chain combines TRBV20-1 with TRBJ1-2; D perhaps matches TRBD1 (6 bases). The germline V gene encodes CDR1 DFQATT and CDR2 SNEGSKA (reference sequence). V gave up 1 base and J gave up 7 bases, with 13 bases separating them. This CDR3 is 13 amino acids long. The CDR3 spells CSARVRTAVGYTF. CDR3 in DNA: TGCAGTGCTAGAGTTCGGACAGCGGTTGGCTACACCTTC.

The chain has TRBV6-2 or TRBV6-3 and TRBJ1-2, with unresolved D. The CDR3 extends over 12 amino acids. Trimming pared 4 bases from V and 4 bases from J, leaving 7 bases between. CDR1 MNHEY and CDR2 SVGEGT come from the germline V gene. CDR3: CASSWRSYGYTF. In nucleotides, the CDR3 is TGTGCCAGCAGTTGGAGATCCTATGGCTACACCTTC.

The chain employs TRBV5-6 and TRBJ1-4; no firm D call. The CDR3 consists of 15 residues. V lost 4 bases to trimming and J lost 7 bases, with 17 bases between them. CDR1 SGHDT and CDR2 YYEEEE come from the germline V gene. CDR3 DNA sequence: TGTGCCAGCAGCCTAACGCGCGAGGGAATTGAAAAACTGTTTTTT. Translation gives CASSLTREGIEKLFF.

The sample holds many counts of this clonotype. This rearrangement joins TRBV18 to TRBJ1-1; D gene uncertain. The length of the CDR3 is 15 residues. The germline CDR1 and CDR2 sequences are KGHSH and LQKENI. V was trimmed by 4 bases and J by 3 bases, leaving 15 bases between them. The CDR3 loop reads CASSLARVRDTEAFF. The CDR3 region has the DNA TGTGCCAGCTCACTCGCGAGGGTTAGGGACACTGAAGCTTTCTTT.

This clonotype was detected only a few times. CDR3 amino acids: CSVGAANTFGYTF. DNA of the CDR3: TGCAGCGTTGGGGCCGCAAACACTTTTGGCTACACCTTC. The chain combines TRBV29-1 with TRBJ1-2; no clear D gene. The CDR3 runs to 13 residues. From germline, CDR1 is SQVTM and CDR2 ANQGSEA. Between the trimmed V and J ends, which lost 4 bases and 7 bases, there was a span of 16 bases.

This clonotype came up many times. V is TRBV5-1 and J is TRBJ2-3; no definite D call. The V gene lost 5 bases and the J gene lost 2 bases, with 12 bases spanning the gap. The germline V gene has CDR1 SGHRS and CDR2 YFSETQ. The CDR3 runs to 14 residues. CDR3: CASSFRAATDTQYF. The CDR3 DNA reads TGCGCCAGCAGTTTTAGGGCCGCCACAGATACGCAGTATTTT.

This clonotype was counted only a few times. CDR3 sequence (DNA): TGCGCCAGCAGCTTGCTGAGGGAAAGCTACGAGCAGTACTTC. Protein: CASSLLRESYEQYF. The rearrangement uses TRBV5-1 and TRBJ2-7; TRBD2 might be the D (5 bases). The CDR3 contains 14 residues. CDR1 is SGHRS and CDR2 is YFSETQ in the germline V gene. V shed 1 base and J shed 3 bases, with 11 bases lying between them. Drawing the rest from reference TRBV5-1 and TRBJ2-7, the complete variable domain is KAGVTQTPRYLIKTRGQQVTLSCSPISGHRSVSWYQQTPGQGLQFLFEYFSETQRNKGNFPGRFSGRQFSNSRSEMNVSTLELGDSALYLCASSLLRESYEQYFGPGTRLTVT.

This clonotype has more than one count but fewer than ten. The V call is TRBV11-2, the J call TRBJ2-7, with D perhaps being TRBD1 or TRBD2 (5 bases each). The CDR3 totals 16 residues. V was trimmed by 3 bases and J by 0 bases, leaving 15 bases between them. Germline assignment: CDR1 SGHAT and CDR2 FQNNGV. CDR3 in DNA: TGTGCCAGCAGCTTGGCCAGGGACGTGCTCTCCTACGAGCAGTACTTC. Its translation: CASSLARDVLSYEQYF.

This clonotype was observed many times. The chain couples TRBV7-2 to TRBJ2-7, with D perhaps matching TRBD1 (6 bases). V lost 0 bases and J 0 bases, leaving 9 bases between the germline ends. Germline V lookup: CDR1 SGHTA, CDR2 FQGNSA. The CDR3 runs 15 residues. This CDR3 is CASSLARQASYEQYF. The CDR3 DNA follows: TGTGCCAGCAGCTTAGCGCGACAGGCCTCCTACGAGCAGTACTTC.

The table lists this clonotype with many counts. V gene TRBV28 combines with J gene TRBJ2-7, with D possibly called TRBD1 or TRBD2 (5 bases each). Deletions cut 11 bases from V and 7 bases from J, with 24 bases between. Germline loops: CDR1 MDHEN, CDR2 SYDVKM. The CDR3 has 14 amino acids. The CDR3 sequence is CACSAGDPVLEQYF. In nucleotides, the CDR3 is TGTGCCTGCTCCGCCGGGGACCCAGTTCTAGAGCAGTACTTC.

This clonotype was seen only a few times. This sequence joins TRBV6-5 and TRBJ1-2; 8 positions match TRBD1. The CDR3 covers 17 residues. In germline, CDR1 is MNHEY, CDR2 SVGAGI. V was pared by 1 base and J by 3 bases, with 10 bases of the junction left unmatched. The CDR3 sequence is CASSYLGTGGVDYGYTF. The CDR3 DNA reads TGTGCCAGCAGTTACTTGGGGACAGGCGGGGTGGACTATGGCTACACCTTC.

This clonotype was detected a few times. The chain has TRBV2 and TRBJ2-7; D is undetermined. There are 11 residues in the CDR3. Germline V gene sequence: CDR1 SNHLY, CDR2 FYNNEI. The V gene lost 2 bases and the J gene lost 6 bases, with 5 bases spanning the gap. CDR3 DNA: TGTGCCAGCAGTGAAAGGGTCGAGCAGTACTTC. Residues: CASSERVEQYF.

The V gene is TRBV6-2 or TRBV6-3, the J gene TRBJ1-2, with D maybe TRBD1 (5 bases). The V gene's germline CDR1 is MNHEY and CDR2 SVGEGT. The CDR3 sequence is 17 residues long. The ends were cut back, 2 bases at V and 3 bases at J, with 19 bases in the middle. In nucleotides, the CDR3 is TGTGCCAGCAGTTACCTCACACCGTCGGGGGAAGACTATGGCTACACCTTC. Its protein is CASSYLTPSGEDYGYTF.

This clonotype was seen many times. This chain joins TRBV6-2 or TRBV6-3 and TRBJ2-1; 8 bases are shared with TRBD2. Trimming took 4 bases from V and 0 from J; bases not matched to a gene: 5. The CDR3 spans 16 residues. Germline V gives CDR1 MNHEY, CDR2 SVGEGT. The CDR3 loop reads CASSSQLADSYNEQFF. The CDR3 bases are TGTGCCAGCAGTTCCCAACTAGCGGACTCCTACAATGAGCAGTTCTTC.

The CDR3 spells CASSRTSGNEQYF. Written as DNA, the CDR3 is TGTGCCAGCAGTCGAACTAGCGGAAACGAGCAGTACTTC. This chain uses TRBV11-3 with TRBJ2-7, with TRBD2 identical over 8 bases. Trimming at V came to 6 bases and at J to 5 bases, leaving 6 bases not matched to a gene. CDR1 and CDR2 from the germline V gene are SGHNT and YENEEA. This CDR3 has 13 amino acids.